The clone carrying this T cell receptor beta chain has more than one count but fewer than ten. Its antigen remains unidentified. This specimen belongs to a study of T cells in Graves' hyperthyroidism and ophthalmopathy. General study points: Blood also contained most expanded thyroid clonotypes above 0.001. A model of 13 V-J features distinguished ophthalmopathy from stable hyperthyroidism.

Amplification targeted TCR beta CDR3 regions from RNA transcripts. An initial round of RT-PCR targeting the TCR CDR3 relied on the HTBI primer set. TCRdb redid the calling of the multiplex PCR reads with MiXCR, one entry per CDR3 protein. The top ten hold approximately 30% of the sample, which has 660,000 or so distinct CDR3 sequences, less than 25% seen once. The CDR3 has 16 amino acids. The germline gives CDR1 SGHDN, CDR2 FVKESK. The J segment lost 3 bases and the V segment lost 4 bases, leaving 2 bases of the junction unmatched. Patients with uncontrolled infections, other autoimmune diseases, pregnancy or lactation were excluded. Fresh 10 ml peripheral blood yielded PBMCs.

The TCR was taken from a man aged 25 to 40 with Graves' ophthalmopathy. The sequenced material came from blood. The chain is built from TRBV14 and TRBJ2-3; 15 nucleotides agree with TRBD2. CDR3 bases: TGTGCCAGCAGCCGCGGGACTAGCGGGAGGACAGATACGCAGTATTTT. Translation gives CASSRGTSGRTDTQYF.